A single sample gave rise to the 26 T cell receptor beta chains below, sequenced in a study of blood T cell repertoires in COVID-19. Sequencing used immunoSEQ multiplex PCR; TCRdb keeps in-frame clones, though not all of them. The sample has about 120,000 clones, 90% seen once; the top ten hold 3.8%. The sample consisted of peripheral blood. The receptors originated from a woman between 55 and 75 years old with COVID-19, enrolled during active disease.

The chain uses TRBV5-5 and TRBJ1-4, with D possibly matching TRBD1 (5 bases). The CDR3 is 16 amino acids. Trimming shortened V by 3 bases and J by 3 bases, and 15 bases separated the two germline ends. Germline CDR1 is SGHKS and CDR2 is YYEKEE (reference sequence). This chain's CDR3 is CASSSSSGQSNEKLFF. The CDR3 bases are TGTGCCAGCAGCTCTAGTTCAGGGCAATCTAATGAAAAACTGTTTTTT.

The V gene is TRBV7-2, the J gene TRBJ1-1, with D unclear. Trimming removed 1 base at V and 1 base at J, with 10 bases between. Germline CDR1 SGHTA, CDR2 FQGNSA. This CDR3 contains 15 residues. CDR3 sequence (DNA): TGTGCCAGCAGCTTAGTGGTAGTCGGGAACACTGAAGCTTTCTTT. It codes for CASSLVVVGNTEAFF.

This chain joins TRBV7-9 and TRBJ2-1; 8 bases map to TRBD1. Germline values: CDR1 SEHNR, CDR2 FQNEAQ (reference sequence). The CDR3 spans 13 residues. With V trimmed by 3 bases and J by 13 bases, 8 bases remained unmatched. This chain's CDR3 is CASSLGQAAVQFF. The DNA for the CDR3 is TGTGCCAGCAGCTTGGGACAGGCCGCTGTTCAGTTCTTC. The variable domain in full, completed from reference TRBV7-9 and TRBJ2-1, reads DTGVSQNPRHKITKRGQNVTFRCDPISEHNRLYWYRQTLGQGPEFLTYFQNEAQLEKSRLLSDRFSAERPKGSFSTLEIQRTEQGDSAMYLCASSLGQAAVQFFGPGTRLTVL.

CDR3 sequence (DNA): TGTGCCAGCAGCAGGGACAGGGGAGCCTACAATGAGCAGTTCTTC. Translated, it gives CASSRDRGAYNEQFF. This chain uses TRBV6-2 or TRBV6-3 with TRBJ2-1; 10 nucleotides agree with TRBD1. This CDR3 is built from 15 residues. The trim removed 6 bases at V and 2 bases at J, leaving 4 bases unmatched. CDR1 MNHEY and CDR2 SVGEGT come from the germline V gene.

V is TRBV4-3 and J is TRBJ2-7, with 10 bases aligning to TRBD1. Germline CDR1 is LGHNA and CDR2 is YSLEER. The trim removed 4 bases at V and 3 bases at J, leaving 6 bases unmatched. CDR3 length: 15 amino acids. This chain's CDR3 is CASSPRTGGFYEQYF. The CDR3 DNA sequence: TGCGCCAGCAGCCCGAGGACAGGGGGTTTCTACGAGCAGTACTTC.

The genes are TRBV12-3 or TRBV12-4 and TRBJ1-4; 8 bases map to TRBD1. This CDR3 is 13 amino acids long. Germline trimming cut 3 bases from V and 7 bases from J; bases unmatched to any gene: 1. The CDR3 reads CASSFTGGEKLFF. CDR3 in DNA: TGTGCCAGCAGTTTTACAGGGGGTGAAAAACTGTTTTTT.

This chain links TRBV19 with TRBJ1-2; possible D gene TRBD1, 5 bases. The CDR3 has 15 residues. Looked up from germline, CDR1 is LNHDA and CDR2 is SQIVND (reference sequence). V gave up 3 bases and J gave up 6 bases, with 17 bases separating them. The CDR3: CASSIPRAERDGYTF. The CDR3 DNA reads TGTGCCAGTAGTATTCCCAGGGCCGAACGGGATGGCTACACCTTC.

The chain employs TRBV10-3 and TRBJ1-6, with 9 nucleotides matching TRBD1. CDR3 length equals 16 residues. The V gene end was trimmed by 3 bases and the J gene end by 9 bases; junction bases not matched to a gene: 9. CDR1 is ENHRY and CDR2 is SYGVKD in the germline V gene. The CDR3 protein is CAISETSGQGFSPLHF. The CDR3, as DNA: TGTGCCATCAGTGAAACATCGGGACAGGGATTTTCACCCCTCCACTTT.

The genes are TRBV14 and TRBJ1-2, with 9 bases aligning to TRBD1. The V gene's germline CDR1 is SGHDN and CDR2 FVKESK. This CDR3 comprises 16 residues. Unmatched junction bases numbered 7, after V lost 1 base and J lost 4 bases. The DNA for the CDR3 is TGTGCCAGCAGCCAAGGTTCGGGACAGGGAGGCTATGGCTACACCTTC. It translates to CASSQGSGQGGYGYTF. The complete variable domain, with remaining parts taken from reference TRBV14 and TRBJ1-2, reads EAGVTQFPSHSVIEKGQTVTLRCDPISGHDNLYWYRRVMGKEIKFLLHFVKESKQDESGMPNNRFLAERTGGTYSTLKVQPAELEDSGVYFCASSQGSGQGGYGYTFGSGTRLTVV.

The chain combines TRBV11-2 with TRBJ1-2; the match to TRBD1 covers 7 bases. This CDR3 is built from 15 residues. V lost 5 bases, J lost 4 bases, and 10 bases stayed unmatched. CDR1 is SGHAT and CDR2 is FQNNGV in the germline V gene. The CDR3, as DNA: TGTGCCAGCAGCGCCTCCCGGGACAGCTTCTATGGCTACACCTTC. Translated: CASSASRDSFYGYTF.

The chain carries TRBV4-3 and TRBJ1-2; no firm D call. The CDR3 is 16 residues long. The germline CDR1 and CDR2 sequences are LGHNA and YSLEER. Trimming took off 0 bases at V and 2 bases at J, with 13 bases between the two ends. CDR3 in amino acids: CASSQDGGRENYGYTF. In DNA, the CDR3 is TGCGCCAGCAGCCAAGACGGCGGGCGGGAGAACTATGGCTACACCTTC.

V is TRBV6-6 and J is TRBJ2-5; TRBD1 matches 7 bases. V lost 6 bases, J lost 1 base, and 5 bases stayed unmatched. The CDR3 loop spans 14 amino acids. From germline, CDR1 is MNHNY and CDR2 SVGAGI (reference sequence). CDR3 in amino acids: CASSYGQAQETQYF. In nucleotides, the CDR3 is TGTGCCAGCAGCTATGGACAGGCCCAAGAGACCCAGTACTTC.

V gene TRBV25-1 combines with J gene TRBJ1-3; possibly TRBD1 for D (6 bases). The V and J ends lost 9 bases and 2 bases respectively, with 14 bases between them. Germline CDR1 and CDR2: MGHDK and SYGVNS. CDR3 size: 14 residues. CDR3: CASRDQGTGNTIYF. The CDR3 bases are TGTGCCAGTCGCGATCAGGGGACTGGAAACACCATATATTTT.

V is TRBV7-6 and J is TRBJ1-6; D is undetermined. The CDR3 covers 15 residues. Per the germline V gene, CDR1 is SGHVS and CDR2 is FNYEAQ. V was shortened by 1 base and J by 7 bases, with 11 bases between the two germline ends. The CDR3 DNA follows: TGTGCCAGCAGCTTAGGTGCAGAACTAAATTCACCCCTCCACTTT. Translated, it gives CASSLGAELNSPLHF. The full variable domain, rest sourced from reference TRBV7-6 and TRBJ1-6, is GAGVSQSPRYKVTKRGQDVALRCDPISGHVSLYWYRQALGQGPEFLTYFNYEAQQDKSGLPNDRFSAERPEGSISTLTIQRTEQRDSAMYRCASSLGAELNSPLHFGNGTRLTVT.

The chain employs TRBV3-1 (or the pseudogene TRBV3-2) and TRBJ2-5; TRBD1 agrees at 8 bases. V dropped 4 bases and J dropped 2; count of bases not matched to a gene: 3. This CDR3 comprises 14 residues. Per germline, CDR1 LGHDT and CDR2 YNNKEL (reference sequence). The CDR3 region is CASSLRTGQETQYF. CDR3 in DNA: TGTGCCAGCAGCCTACGGACAGGGCAAGAGACCCAGTACTTC.

This chain connects TRBV5-8 to TRBJ1-2; 7 positions agree with TRBD1. The CDR3 is made up of 14 amino acids. Germline V gene lookup returns CDR1 SGHTS and CDR2 YDEGEE. After removal of 3 bases from V and 4 bases from J, the junction contained 6 bases not matched to a gene. CDR3 loop: CASSSLDRSYGYTF. CDR3 DNA sequence: TGTGCCAGCAGCTCCCTGGACAGGAGCTATGGCTACACCTTC.

The rearrangement links TRBV27 to TRBJ2-2; maybe TRBD1 (6 bases). In germline, CDR1 is MNHEY, CDR2 SMNVEV (reference sequence). The CDR3 covers 15 residues. V was trimmed by 2 bases and J by 0 bases, leaving 7 bases between them. Here the CDR3 reads CASSLGTPNTGELFF. In DNA form, the CDR3 reads TGTGCCAGCAGTTTAGGGACACCGAACACCGGGGAGCTGTTTTTT.

The rearrangement links TRBV7-2 to TRBJ1-2; TRBD1 aligns across 9 bases. The CDR3 consists of 17 residues. Germline loops: CDR1 SGHTA, CDR2 FQGNSA. V shed 5 bases, J shed 4 bases, and the junction held 14 bases outside the gene matches. CDR3 in amino acids: CASSLQRNNRGLYGYTF. CDR3 sequence (DNA): TGTGCCAGCAGCCTACAAAGAAACAACAGGGGGCTCTATGGCTACACCTTC.

The V call is TRBV18, the J call TRBJ2-3; D gene unclear. CDR1 is KGHSH and CDR2 is LQKENI in the germline V gene. The CDR3 loop spans 15 amino acids. V was shortened by 1 base and J by 2 bases, with 10 bases between the two germline ends. The CDR3 region has the DNA TGTGCCAGCTCACCACAGAGGATGCTCACAGATACGCAGTATTTT. Its translation is CASSPQRMLTDTQYF.

The rearrangement joins TRBV21-1 to TRBJ1-2; TRBD1, as called in the table, went unchecked against the DNA. TRBV21-1 is flagged as a pseudogene. The CDR3 covers 17 residues. CDR3 sequence: CASSKGRGTVKNYGYTF. The CDR3 DNA reads TGTGCCAGCAGCAAAGGTCGGGGGACAGTAAAGAACTATGGCTACACCTTC.

This clone has just a few counts. V gene TRBV12-3 or TRBV12-4 combines with J gene TRBJ2-1; 7 positions match TRBD2. V lost 6 bases and J lost 13; bases outside the gene matches: 9. This CDR3 has 12 residues. CDR3 loop: CASSPSSGTQFF. CDR3 bases: TGTGCCAGCAGCCCATCTAGCGGAACCCAGTTCTTC.

CDR3 protein: CASSSWTSGGSSTDTQYF. In DNA, the CDR3 is TGTGCCAGCAGTTCGTGGACTAGCGGGGGGAGTAGCACAGATACGCAGTATTTT. The chain has TRBV27 and TRBJ2-3, with 14 positions matching TRBD2. CDR1 and CDR2 from the germline V gene are MNHEY and SMNVEV (reference sequence). CDR3 length: 18 amino acids. The junction had 6 bases not matched to a gene; V was cut back by 4 bases and J by 0 bases.

This clone was recorded only once. The V call is TRBV29-1, the J call TRBJ2-5, with D hard to call. The CDR3 is 10 amino acids. Looked up from germline, CDR1 is SQVTM and CDR2 is ANQGSEA. The V end lost 4 bases, the J end lost 2 bases, and 2 bases lay between the germline ends. This CDR3 reads CSVAQETQYF. The CDR3 nucleotides are TGCAGCGTTGCTCAAGAGACCCAGTACTTC.

The CDR3 DNA follows: TGTGCCAGCAGCGGGACAGCCTACGAGCAGTACTTC. It specifies CASSGTAYEQYF. This chain links TRBV6-6 with TRBJ2-7, with 7 bases that match TRBD1. Germline CDR1 is MNHNY and CDR2 is SVGAGI (reference sequence). This CDR3 contains 12 residues. The ends lost 6 bases at V and 2 bases at J; junction bases unmatched: 1.

The chain recombines TRBV11-3 with TRBJ1-1; D possibly corresponds to TRBD1 (5 bases). CDR1 and CDR2 from the germline V gene are SGHNT and YENEEA. The germline V and J ends were trimmed by 5 bases and 1 base, with 8 bases remaining between them. The CDR3 spans 13 residues. This CDR3 is CASSIDRNTEAFF. CDR3 nucleotide sequence: TGTGCCAGCAGCATCGACAGGAACACTGAAGCTTTCTTT.

This chain connects TRBV7-3 to TRBJ2-5; 8 nucleotides line up with TRBD1. Germline CDR1 and CDR2: SGHTA and FQGTGA. V lost 6 bases, J lost 5 bases, and 11 bases stayed unmatched. CDR3 length: 15 residues. The CDR3 is CASSQGTGELETQYF. Written as DNA, the CDR3 is TGTGCCAGCAGTCAGGGGACAGGCGAATTGGAGACCCAGTACTTC.